One sample yielded the 22 T cell receptor beta chains listed below, sequenced in a study of regulatory T cells in long-lasting Graves disease. Time point specified: persistent/refractory GD, antithyroid drugs over 5 years with positive TRAb. PBMC RNA served as the TCR library source. Building of the TCR beta libraries involved iRepertoire HTBI primers and Arm-PCR of CDR3 regions. TCRdb passed the multiplex PCR reads through MiXCR, listing each CDR3 protein once. The sample includes under 450,000 distinct CDR3 sequences, roughly 25% of them seen just once. The material was peripheral blood mononuclear cells (PBMCs), obtained when the disease was refractory, from a patient treated with antithyroid drugs. The receptors shown here come from a woman aged 40 to 55 with Graves disease.

This clonotype showed up just a few times. This sequence may be a read error, since a much larger clone differs from it by one base. The V gene is TRBV28, the J gene TRBJ1-4, with 7 bases identical to TRBD1. CDR3 length: 14 residues. CDR1 and CDR2 (germline): MDHEN, SYDVKM. The trim removed 6 bases at V and 6 bases at J, leaving 7 bases unmatched. CDR3 DNA: TGTGCCAGCAGGACAGGGAGGACCGATGAAAAACTGTTTTTT. Encoded protein: CASRTGRTDEKLFF.

The CDR3, as DNA: TGTGCCAGCAGTTCGGGACTAGCGGGAGTAACCGGGGAGCTGTTTTTT. Residues: CASSSGLAGVTGELFF. The rearrangement joins TRBV6-2 or TRBV6-3 to TRBJ2-2; 14 nucleotides line up with TRBD2. This CDR3 has 16 amino acids. CDR1 MNHEY and CDR2 SVGEGT come from the germline V gene. V gave up 4 bases and J gave up 5 bases; unmatched junction bases: 3.

This chain joins TRBV7-9 and TRBJ2-5, with D perhaps matching TRBD1 (5 bases). Trimming took 5 bases from V and 5 from J, leaving 12 bases between them. This CDR3 is 13 amino acids long. Germline V gene sequence: CDR1 SEHNR, CDR2 FQNEAQ (reference sequence). The CDR3: CASSPGRVETQYF. In nucleotides, the CDR3 is TGTGCCAGCAGCCCGGGCAGGGTGGAGACCCAGTACTTC.

This clonotype was picked up many times. V is TRBV28 and J is TRBJ2-7; TRBD1 agrees at 8 bases. Germline V CDR1 and CDR2: MDHEN, SYDVKM. The CDR3 covers 14 residues. J lost 4 bases, V lost 5 bases, and 7 bases had no gene match. DNA for the CDR3: TGTGCCAGCAGTACAATGACAGGGGCTTACGAGCAGTACTTC. Residues: CASSTMTGAYEQYF.

The gene calls are TRBV15 and TRBJ1-3; D might be TRBD1 (6 bases). Per germline, CDR1 LNHNV and CDR2 YYDKDF (reference sequence). The CDR3 consists of 17 residues. The germline V and J ends were trimmed by 2 bases and 0 bases, with 14 bases remaining between them. The CDR3 bases are TGTGCCACCAGCAGAACACGGGGGGCGAACTCTGGAAACACCATATATTTT. Amino acid sequence: CATSRTRGANSGNTIYF.

V gene TRBV19 combines with J gene TRBJ1-4, with TRBD1 matching over 7 bases. With V trimmed by 9 bases and J by 4 bases, 5 bases remained unmatched. Germline V gene data show CDR1 as LNHDA and CDR2 as SQIVND (reference sequence). This CDR3 contains 13 residues. In nucleotides, the CDR3 is TGTGCCAGCACGGGACAGCTTAATGAAAAACTGTTTTTT. Its translation is CASTGQLNEKLFF.

This sequence joins TRBV2 and TRBJ2-2, with D possibly matching TRBD2 (7 bases). Trimming pared 1 base from V and 6 bases from J, leaving 12 bases between. The CDR3 consists of 15 residues. Germline lookup yields CDR1 SNHLY and CDR2 FYNNEI. Written as DNA, the CDR3 is TGTGCCAGCAGTGAAGGAGGGGGGGGATCCGGGGAGCTGTTTTTT. Residues: CASSEGGGGSGELFF. Full variable domain (remainder filled in from reference TRBV2 and TRBJ2-2): EPEVTQTPSHQVTQMGQEVILRCVPISNHLYFYWYRQILGQKVEFLVSFYNNEISEKSEIFDDQFSVERPDGSNFTLKIRSTKLEDSAMYFCASSEGGGGSGELFFGEGSRLTVL.

This clonotype was recorded at least ten times. The V call is TRBV6-1, the J call TRBJ2-4, with TRBD2 matching 12 bases. Germline CDR1 is MNHNS and CDR2 is SASEGT. The CDR3 totals 18 residues. Trimming removed 7 bases from V and 6 bases from J; junction bases left unmatched: 16. CDR3 bases: TGTGCCAGCATATTGACTAGCGGGAGCTCCCTCGGGGGAAACATTCAGTACTTC. This gives the protein CASILTSGSSLGGNIQYF.

This clonotype occurred a few times. The chain has TRBV29-1 and TRBJ1-1; the match to TRBD1 covers 9 bases. The CDR3 is 12 residues long. The junction had 3 bases not matched to a gene; V was cut back by 3 bases and J by 7 bases. Germline CDR1 reads SQVTM; CDR2 reads ANQGSEA. For the CDR3, the DNA is TGCAGCGTTGAGACAGGGGGTGGTGAAGCTTTCTTT. It codes for CSVETGGGEAFF.

The chain combines TRBV11-2 with TRBJ2-2; 10 nucleotides match TRBD1. With V trimmed by 5 bases and J by 4 bases, 13 bases remained unmatched. This CDR3 contains 18 residues. Per germline, CDR1 SGHAT and CDR2 FQNNGV. CDR3 sequence: CASSPRRYDRGLTGELFF. The CDR3 DNA reads TGTGCCAGCAGCCCCCGGAGATACGACAGGGGGCTCACCGGGGAGCTGTTTTTT.

Points on this clonotype: Only one base separates this from a far larger clonotype, so it likely reflects a read error. The rearrangement links TRBV11-2 to TRBJ1-4; 8 bases are shared with TRBD1. The CDR3 has 15 residues. CDR1 and CDR2 from the germline V gene are SGHAT and FQNNGV. Trimming cost V 6 bases and J 6 bases; bases outside gene matches: 9. The DNA for the CDR3 is TGTGCCAGCAGTCCCCGGACAGGGTTTGATGAAAAACTGTTTTTT. This translates into CASSPRTGFDEKLFF.

In its sample, this clonotype was seen many times. J is TRBJ2-2 and V is TRBV2; the D is unclear. Germline V lookup: CDR1 SNHLY, CDR2 FYNNEI. V lost 8 bases to trimming and J lost 0 bases, with 7 bases between them. The CDR3 runs 13 residues. This CDR3 is CASAIANTGELFF. CDR3 bases: TGTGCCAGCGCGATAGCGAACACCGGGGAGCTGTTTTTT.

This rearrangement joins TRBV7-8 to TRBJ2-3, with 7 bases matching TRBD1. From germline, CDR1 is SGHVS and CDR2 FQNEAQ. V shed 1 base and J 2 bases; nucleotides not matched to a gene: 9. CDR3 length: 17 residues. CDR3 coding DNA: TGTGCCAGCAGCTTAGAATTCAGGGGGTCACCCACAGATACGCAGTATTTT. Translating gives CASSLEFRGSPTDTQYF.

The chain uses TRBV3-1 and TRBJ1-2, with 7 bases aligning to TRBD1. With 4 bases clipped from V and 8 bases from J, the junction kept 10 bases outside the gene matches. The CDR3 loop spans 14 amino acids. Germline V gives CDR1 LGHDT, CDR2 YNNKEL (reference sequence). Here the CDR3 reads CASSPAQGGVGYTF. The CDR3 DNA reads as TGTGCCAGCAGCCCTGCCCAGGGGGGCGTAGGCTACACCTTC.

V usage is TRBV6-4 and J usage is TRBJ2-2; TRBD2 matches 13 bases. The CDR3 is 16 amino acids. Germline CDR1 is MRHNA and CDR2 is SNTAGT. V was clipped by 6 bases and J by 0 bases; unmatched bases: 1. The CDR3 loop is CASRLAGGTNTGELFF. The CDR3 DNA is TGTGCCAGCAGACTAGCGGGAGGGACGAACACCGGGGAGCTGTTTTTT.

The V call is TRBV20-1, the J call TRBJ2-7; D remains ambiguous. The CDR3 has 13 residues. CDR1 and CDR2 from the germline V gene are DFQATT and SNEGSKA (reference sequence). V lost 6 bases to trimming and J lost 1 base, with 13 bases between them. CDR3 sequence (DNA): TGCAGTGCGTCGGGCTTGAATTCCTACGAGCAGTACTTC. Translation: CSASGLNSYEQYF.

This clonotype occurred a few times. V and J are TRBV28 and TRBJ1-1, with D unresolved. V was shortened by 4 bases and J by 1 base, with 13 bases between the two germline ends. This CDR3 has 15 residues. Germline V gene data show CDR1 as MDHEN and CDR2 as SYDVKM. The CDR3 loop reads CASSSQRVKNTEAFF. The CDR3 DNA follows: TGTGCCAGCAGTTCCCAGAGGGTTAAGAACACTGAAGCTTTCTTT.

In this sample, this clonotype turned up many times. The chain uses TRBV6-1 and TRBJ1-1; weak D call: TRBD1 (5 bases). Per the germline V gene, CDR1 is MNHNS and CDR2 is SASEGT. The CDR3 is made up of 13 amino acids. The ends were cut back, 5 bases at V and 10 bases at J, with 17 bases in the middle. For the CDR3, the DNA is TGTGCCAGCAGTCGCTATGGGGCCACCGGAGCTTTCTTT. It specifies CASSRYGATGAFF.

This clonotype was seen repeatedly, ten times or more. V usage is TRBV28 and J usage is TRBJ1-2, with D unclear. The CDR3 consists of 14 residues. Looked up from germline, CDR1 is MDHEN and CDR2 is SYDVKM. V lost 3 bases to trimming and J lost 3 bases, with 11 bases between them. This CDR3 reads CASSFVGLDYGYTF. The CDR3 DNA reads as TGTGCCAGCAGTTTCGTCGGTTTGGACTATGGCTACACCTTC.

The sample holds a few counts of this clonotype. This chain connects TRBV7-8 to TRBJ2-1; a possible D gene is TRBD2 (5 bases). CDR3 length: 14 amino acids. The germline gives CDR1 SGHVS, CDR2 FQNEAQ. Trimming removed 6 bases at V and 5 bases at J, with 14 bases between. CDR3 coding DNA: TGTGCCAGCAGGGACTCCATGGGCCACAATGAGCAGTTCTTC. Translation gives CASRDSMGHNEQFF.

This clonotype has at least ten counts. The genes are TRBV6-6 and TRBJ2-5, with D possibly called TRBD1 or TRBD2 (6 bases each). V was cut by 0 bases and J by 5 bases, with 19 bases left in between. Germline V CDR1 and CDR2: MNHNY, SVGAGI (reference sequence). This CDR3 spans 17 amino acids. The CDR3 DNA is TGTGCCAGCAGTTACTCGTTACCCGGGGGCCCACGGGAGACCCAGTACTTC. Translation gives CASSYSLPGGPRETQYF.

This clonotype was seen repeatedly, ten times or more. The chain has TRBV27 and TRBJ1-5, with D possibly being TRBD1 (6 bases). Per germline, CDR1 MNHEY and CDR2 SMNVEV (reference sequence). The CDR3 loop spans 19 amino acids. V was cut by 5 bases and J by 0 bases, with 23 bases left in between. CDR3 in DNA: TGTGCCAGCAGTGCTAACCCGACAGGCCCTGCTTATAGCAATCAGCCCCAGCATTTT. It translates to CASSANPTGPAYSNQPQHF.